The 6 T cell receptor beta chains below come from one sample, sequenced in a study of regulatory T cells in long-lasting Graves disease. Time point noted: newly diagnosed GD, antithyroid drugs for less than 3 months. Making the TCR library involved RNA that had been extracted from PBMCs. TCR beta libraries were built with iRepertoire HTBI primers and Arm-PCR of CDR3 regions. TCRdb redid the calling of the multiplex PCR reads with MiXCR, one entry per CDR3 protein. The sample includes 400,000 to 550,000 distinct CDR3 sequences, 15% to 20% of them seen just once. These sequences were also reported in another study, on T cells in Graves' hyperthyroidism and ophthalmopathy.

This material consisted of peripheral blood mononuclear cells (PBMCs), taken at new diagnosis, from a patient treated with antithyroid drugs. These receptors all come from a woman in her twenties or thirties with Graves disease.

This clonotype came up many times. This chain joins TRBV24-1 and TRBJ2-7; D gene ambiguous. The CDR3 spans 13 residues. Trimming removed 4 bases at V and 1 base at J, with 7 bases between. Germline V gene data show CDR1 as KGHDR and CDR2 as SFDVKD. CDR3 bases: TGTGCCACCAGTGAGGGGAATTCCTACGAGCAGTACTTC. Translating gives CATSEGNSYEQYF.

In this sample, this clonotype turned up many times. This sequence joins TRBV6-2 or TRBV6-3 and TRBJ2-1; D not certain. The CDR3 is 13 amino acids. Trimming removed 2 bases from V and 3 bases from J, with 5 bases in between. Germline CDR1 and CDR2: MNHEY and SVGEGT. In nucleotides, the CDR3 is TGTGCCAGCAGTTACGAGGACTACAATGAGCAGTTCTTC. Residues: CASSYEDYNEQFF.

The table lists this clonotype with a few counts. In DNA form, the CDR3 reads TGTGCCAGCAGCGTAGAACACGTCGCTAGCACCATATATTTT. It is translated as CASSVEHVASTIYF. The chain recombines TRBV9 with TRBJ1-3; D is undetermined. Germline CDR1 reads SGDLS; CDR2 reads YYNGEE. This CDR3 contains 14 residues. The V end lost 0 bases, the J end lost 9 bases, and 13 bases lay between the germline ends.

The V call is TRBV15, the J call TRBJ2-1, with D possibly matching TRBD2 (5 bases). CDR1 is LNHNV and CDR2 is YYDKDF in the germline V gene (reference sequence). This CDR3 is built from 15 residues. Trimming removed 0 bases from V and 8 bases from J, with 14 bases in between. The CDR3 loop is CATSREVASDDEQFF. Written as DNA, the CDR3 is TGTGCCACCAGCAGAGAAGTAGCGTCTGACGATGAGCAGTTCTTC.

This clonotype was counted at least ten times. This chain joins TRBV2 and TRBJ1-5, with D perhaps matching TRBD1 (5 bases). The CDR3 sequence is 13 residues long. The V and J ends lost 7 bases and 4 bases respectively, with 11 bases between them. Germline CDR1 reads SNHLY; CDR2 reads FYNNEI. CDR3 amino acids: CASTRQLNQPQHF. The CDR3 coding sequence is TGTGCCAGCACTCGACAGCTAAATCAGCCCCAGCATTTT.

This clonotype came up many times. V gene TRBV29-1 combines with J gene TRBJ2-7, with D perhaps TRBD2 (6 bases). CDR3 length: 13 amino acids. CDR1 SQVTM and CDR2 ANQGSEA come from the germline V gene. V was trimmed by 7 bases and J by 0 bases, leaving 13 bases between them. The chain's CDR3 is CSAIAESSYEQYF. DNA for the CDR3: TGCAGCGCGATAGCGGAAAGCTCCTACGAGCAGTACTTC.